The clone carrying this T cell receptor (beta chain) was picked up one time. As yet, its antigen is unknown. Treatment here: some 20 received Ad26.COV2.S at low or high dose, single or two shots; about 5 received placebo; per-sample allocation not given. Repertoires come from day 63 after the first vaccine or placebo injection. This entry is derived from a study of Ad26.COV2.S vaccination and SARS-CoV-2 variants. Regarding the study as a whole: Those who received vaccine or placebo ended up with similar non-spike TCR breadth.

The protocol was immunoSEQ multiplex PCR, while the TCRdb copy is restricted to in-frame clones and leaves out a portion. The sample consists of 200,000 to 300,000 clones, around 88% of them appearing once. The CDR3 consists of 19 residues. The germline V and J ends were trimmed by 1 base and 2 bases, with 21 bases remaining between them. CDR1 is LNHDA and CDR2 is SQIVND in the germline V gene (reference sequence). The chain is built from TRBV19 and TRBJ2-1, with D perhaps given as TRBD1 or TRBD2 (6 bases each). The material was peripheral blood, obtained in a trial of Ad26.COV2.S vaccine versus placebo. The source of this sequence is a person between 18 and 59 years old who received the Ad26.COV2.S COVID-19 vaccine or a placebo. The CDR3 sequence: CASSIGIGGSGGAYNEQFF. CDR3 DNA sequence: TGTGCCAGTAGTATAGGGATTGGTGGGTCCGGGGGCGCCTACAATGAGCAGTTCTTC.